These 11 T cell receptor beta chains share one sample of origin, sequenced in a study of T cell repertoires in cytomegalovirus infection. TCRdb re-analysed the reads in MiXCR, keeping a single row per CDR3 protein. The profile shows some 300,000 distinct CDR3 sequences, about 9.2% of them singletons. The sample consisted of PBMCs. Every receptor here comes from a human donor in good health (CMV status not recorded). Some clones in this sample may be carry-over from other donors' samples.

In its sample, this clonotype was seen a few times. This chain joins TRBV10-3 and TRBJ2-6; 8 positions match TRBD1. The V gene end was trimmed by 4 bases and the J gene end by 6 bases; junction bases not matched to a gene: 8. This CDR3 region has 16 residues. CDR1 is ENHRY, CDR2 SYGVKD, per germline. The CDR3 here is CAISAETGALANVLTF. The CDR3 nucleotides are TGTGCCATCAGTGCTGAGACAGGGGCTCTGGCCAACGTCCTGACTTTC.

The table lists this clonotype with a few counts. The CDR3 reads CSAPTLAKETQYF. The CDR3 DNA follows: TGCAGTGCCCCTACACTAGCGAAAGAGACCCAGTACTTC. This chain connects TRBV20-1 to TRBJ2-5; 7 bases agree with TRBD2. This CDR3 is built from 13 residues. V trimming: 6 bases; J trimming: 3 bases; junction bases outside the gene matches: 7. CDR1 is DFQATT, CDR2 SNEGSKA, per germline (reference sequence).

This clonotype was recorded at least ten times. The V gene is TRBV7-2, the J gene TRBJ2-6; no firm D call. V dropped 6 bases and J dropped 0 bases, with 12 bases sitting between them. In germline, CDR1 is SGHTA, CDR2 FQGNSA. This CDR3 spans 16 amino acids. CDR3 DNA: TGTGCCAGCAGGTCACAACGGCTCTCTGGGGCCAACGTCCTGACTTTC. This encodes CASRSQRLSGANVLTF.

This clonotype was counted only a few times. The rearrangement joins TRBV18 to TRBJ2-1; unclear D gene. Germline V gene sequence: CDR1 KGHSH, CDR2 LQKENI. CDR3 size: 16 residues. The V gene lost 0 bases and the J gene lost 4 bases, with 13 bases spanning the gap. CDR3 nucleotide sequence: TGTGCCAGCTCACCACCACTATCCACTTGGTACAATGAGCAGTTCTTC. It yields the protein CASSPPLSTWYNEQFF.

This chain links TRBV29-1 with TRBJ1-2; 7 nucleotides match TRBD1. Unmatched junction bases numbered 6, after V lost 6 bases and J lost 8 bases. Looked up from germline, CDR1 is SQVTM and CDR2 is ANQGSEA. CDR3 size: 11 residues. In DNA form, the CDR3 reads TGCAGCGTCCGGGACAGTGGAGGCTACACCTTC. Encoded protein: CSVRDSGGYTF.

The V gene is TRBV20-1, the J gene TRBJ2-1; D is perhaps TRBD2 (5 bases). The CDR3 spans 15 residues. In germline, CDR1 is DFQATT, CDR2 SNEGSKA (reference sequence). Trimming pared 5 bases from V and 0 bases from J, leaving 14 bases between. The CDR3 bases are TGCAGTGCTCGGGAAGTGGGGAGCTCCTACAATGAGCAGTTCTTC. Residues: CSAREVGSSYNEQFF.

This chain joins TRBV29-1 and TRBJ1-4; a weak D match, TRBD1 (6 bases). This CDR3 contains 12 residues. Germline CDR1 and CDR2: SQVTM and ANQGSEA. Trimming took off 4 bases at V and 8 bases at J, with 11 bases between the two ends. The CDR3 coding sequence is TGCAGCGTTGCAGGGGCGGGCGAAAAACTGTTTTTT. This encodes CSVAGAGEKLFF.

This clonotype was counted at least ten times. The J gene is TRBJ2-1, the V gene TRBV28; D unresolved. The length of the CDR3 is 13 residues. Per germline, CDR1 MDHEN and CDR2 SYDVKM. Trimming cost V 2 bases and J 3 bases, with 5 bases left between them. CDR3 bases: TGTGCCAGCAGTTTAGGATACTACAATGAGCAGTTCTTC. As protein: CASSLGYYNEQFF. Full variable domain (outside the CDR3, taken from reference TRBV28 and TRBJ2-1): DVKVTQSSRYLVKRTGEKVFLECVQDMDHENMFWYRQDPGLGLRLIYFSYDVKMKEKGDIPEGYSVSREKKERFSLILESASTNQTSMYLCASSLGYYNEQFFGPGTRLTVL.

This clonotype was observed many times. The J gene is TRBJ2-5, the V gene TRBV7-9, with 13 bases identical to TRBD2. Trimming removed 5 bases from V and 0 bases from J; junction bases left unmatched: 3. Germline-derived CDR1 and CDR2 are SEHNR and FQNEAQ (reference sequence). The CDR3 consists of 16 residues. As DNA, the CDR3 is TGTGCCAGCAGCGTGACTAGCGGGGGGCACCAAGAGACCCAGTACTTC. Translating gives CASSVTSGGHQETQYF.

This clonotype was seen at least ten times. The J gene is TRBJ2-7, the V gene TRBV13; D ambiguous. This CDR3 comprises 14 residues. Looked up from germline, CDR1 is PRHDT and CDR2 is FYEKMQ (reference sequence). V was trimmed by 3 bases and J by 3 bases, leaving 12 bases between them. CDR3 in DNA: TGTGCCAGCAGCTTCTCCGGAGCCCGCTACGAGCAGTACTTC. Translating it yields CASSFSGARYEQYF.

The rearrangement joins TRBV6-6 to TRBJ2-3; 12 nucleotides agree with TRBD2. CDR1 and CDR2 (germline): MNHNY, SVGAGI (reference sequence). V shed 6 bases and J 6 bases; nucleotides not matched to a gene: 7. CDR3 length equals 15 residues. CDR3 in amino acids: CASRRTSGGWDTQYF. CDR3 nucleotides: TGTGCCAGCAGACGCACTAGCGGGGGGTGGGATACGCAGTATTTT.